This passage covers 20 T cell receptor beta chains from one sample sequenced in a study of T cells in Graves' hyperthyroidism and ophthalmopathy. Researchers amplified the TCR beta CDR3 regions from RNA transcripts. The study used the HTBI primer set for a first-round RT-PCR of the TCR CDR3. TCRdb used MiXCR to reprocess the multiplex PCR reads, holding one entry per CDR3 protein. The profile shows 640,000 or so distinct CDR3 sequences, under 15% of them singletons. The source material was blood. These receptors were obtained from a woman aged 40 to 55 with Graves' ophthalmopathy.

This clonotype was seen many times. This rearrangement joins TRBV12-3 or TRBV12-4 to TRBJ1-1; D gene unclear. With 3 bases removed from V and 5 bases from J, the gap between germline ends came to 7 bases. The CDR3 has 12 residues. The CDR3 loop reads CASSFGATEAFF. The CDR3 DNA reads TGTGCCAGCAGTTTTGGAGCGACTGAAGCTTTCTTT.

This clonotype was seen just once. V gene TRBV11-2 combines with J gene TRBJ2-7; 7 nucleotides agree with TRBD2. The V segment lost 3 bases and the J segment 2 bases; nucleotides outside the gene matches: 10. The CDR3 contains 16 residues. The V gene's germline CDR1 is SGHAT and CDR2 FQNNGV. The CDR3 coding sequence is TGTGCCAGCAGCTTCCCGACCGGGACTACACCCTACGAGCAGTACTTC. Its translation: CASSFPTGTTPYEQYF.

This clonotype appeared a single time. The gene calls are TRBV28 and TRBJ2-3, with TRBD2 matching over 10 bases. The V gene end was trimmed by 6 bases and the J gene end by 1 base; junction bases not matched to a gene: 7. The germline V gene has CDR1 MDHEN and CDR2 SYDVKM. CDR3 length equals 16 residues. CDR3 nucleotides: TGTGCCAGCAGACACCCCGGGACTAGCGGCACAGATACGCAGTATTTT. Residues: CASRHPGTSGTDTQYF.

The chain is built from TRBV3-1 and TRBJ1-5, with D unresolved. Germline-derived CDR1 and CDR2 are LGHDT and YNNKEL (reference sequence). The CDR3 runs 13 residues. V dropped 3 bases and J dropped 7 bases, with 10 bases sitting between them. Here the CDR3 reads CASSQGGLQPQHF. As DNA, the CDR3 is TGTGCCAGCAGCCAGGGAGGGTTACAGCCCCAGCATTTT.

The genes are TRBV2 and TRBJ1-2; D not resolved. The CDR3 is 14 residues long. Trimming took off 1 base at V and 4 bases at J, with 10 bases between the two ends. CDR1 is SNHLY and CDR2 is FYNNEI in the germline V gene. The chain's CDR3 is CASSEVDFGYGYTF. CDR3 coding DNA: TGTGCCAGCAGTGAAGTGGATTTTGGCTATGGCTACACCTTC.

This clonotype occurred many times. The J gene is TRBJ1-5, the V gene TRBV6-1; D call uncertain. The CDR3 is 17 amino acids. V lost 1 base and J lost 4, with 17 bases in between. Germline V gene sequence: CDR1 MNHNS, CDR2 SASEGT. CDR3 sequence reads: CASSEGGWQSLNQPQHF. Here the CDR3 DNA reads TGTGCCAGCAGTGAAGGGGGTTGGCAGAGTCTTAATCAGCCCCAGCATTTT.

This clonotype has ten or more counts. The CDR3 DNA follows: TGTGCCAGTAGTACCCCACCCGGCTGGGGTAGCAATCAGCCCCAGCATTTT. Protein product: CASSTPPGWGSNQPQHF. The gene calls are TRBV19 and TRBJ1-5, with D unclear. The CDR3 has 17 amino acids. Germline assignment: CDR1 LNHDA and CDR2 SQIVND (reference sequence). V lost 4 bases to trimming and J lost 0 bases, with 16 bases between them.

As for this clonotype: A read error may be the cause here, since a much bigger clone is one base away. J is TRBJ2-5 and V is TRBV28; the match to TRBD2 covers 7 bases. CDR1 and CDR2 from the germline V gene are MDHEN and SYDVKM. The CDR3 runs to 13 residues. The CDR3 bases are TGTGCCATCAGTTCCGTGGGGGGGGAGACCCAGTACTTC. Its protein is CAISSVGGETQYF. The full variable domain, completed using reference TRBV28 and TRBJ2-5, is DVKVTQSSRYLVKRTGEKVFLECVQDMDHENMFWYRQDPGLGLRLIYFSYDVKMKEKGDIPEGYSVSREKKERFSLILESASTNQTSMYLCAISSVGGETQYFGPGTRLLVL.

The chain has TRBV20-1 and TRBJ2-7; 9 bases map to TRBD2. Germline-derived CDR1 and CDR2 are DFQATT and SNEGSKA (reference sequence). The CDR3 totals 15 residues. V gave up 5 bases and J gave up 0 bases; unmatched junction bases: 8. CDR3 nucleotides: TGCAGTGCTTCCGGGACTAGCCGAAACTCCTACGAGCAGTACTTC. Protein sequence: CSASGTSRNSYEQYF.

This clonotype was counted ten times or more. The rearrangement links TRBV20-1 to TRBJ2-4; D may be TRBD2 (6 bases). CDR3 length: 14 residues. The germline CDR1 and CDR2 sequences are DFQATT and SNEGSKA (reference sequence). Trimming pared 6 bases from V and 8 bases from J, leaving 20 bases between. The CDR3 spells CSAPPEGIKDIQYF. In DNA, the CDR3 is TGCAGTGCCCCCCCGGAGGGGATAAAAGACATTCAGTACTTC.

The rearrangement joins TRBV11-1 to TRBJ2-7, with 11 bases lining up with TRBD1. The V gene's germline CDR1 is SGHAT and CDR2 FQDESV (reference sequence). The V gene end was trimmed by 4 bases and the J gene end by 3 bases; junction bases not matched to a gene: 8. The CDR3 loop spans 16 amino acids. For the CDR3, the DNA is TGTGCCAGCAGCTATACCGGGACAGGGGGTGACTACGAGCAGTACTTC. It encodes CASSYTGTGGDYEQYF. Based on the CDR3 plus reference TRBV11-1 and TRBJ2-7, the full variable domain is EAEVAQSPRYKITEKSQAVAFWCDPISGHATLYWYRQILGQGPELLVQFQDESVVDDSQLPKDRFSAERLKGVDSTLKIQPAELGDSAMYLCASSYTGTGGDYEQYFGPGTRLTVT.

This clonotype has ten or more counts. DNA for the CDR3: TGTGCCAGCAGTGCTTCTCAGGGGGCTTTCTTT. Protein sequence: CASSASQGAFF. This chain uses TRBV2 with TRBJ1-1, with D perhaps matching TRBD1 (6 bases). CDR1 and CDR2 (germline): SNHLY, FYNNEI. The CDR3 spans 11 residues. Trimming removed 4 bases at V and 11 bases at J, with 11 bases between. Supplemented by reference TRBV2 and TRBJ1-1, the full variable domain reads EPEVTQTPSHQVTQMGQEVILRCVPISNHLYFYWYRQILGQKVEFLVSFYNNEISEKSEIFDDQFSVERPDGSNFTLKIRSTKLEDSAMYFCASSASQGAFFGQGTRLTVV.

The genes are TRBV7-9 and TRBJ2-7; 7 bases are a match to TRBD1. Germline CDR1 is SEHNR and CDR2 is FQNEAQ (reference sequence). CDR3 length: 14 amino acids. V trimming: 1 base; J trimming: 4 bases; junction bases outside the gene matches: 4. The CDR3, as DNA: TGTGCCAGCAGCTTAGGAGGGGGCGAGTACGAGCAGTACTTC. It specifies CASSLGGGEYEQYF.

This clonotype was seen ten or more times. CDR3 coding DNA: TGTGCCAGCAGTGAGTTCCGGACAGGGGTGGATGGCTACACCTTC. This encodes CASSEFRTGVDGYTF. V usage is TRBV6-1 and J usage is TRBJ1-2, with TRBD1 matching 9 bases. J lost 6 bases, V lost 3 bases, and 8 bases had no gene match. The CDR3 has 15 amino acids. Germline assignment: CDR1 MNHNS and CDR2 SASEGT.

As regards this clonotype: A clone one base away is much larger, so this may be a read error. The rearrangement uses TRBV30 and TRBJ2-7; D unresolved. This CDR3 contains 12 residues. Germline CDR1 reads GTSNPN; CDR2 reads SVGIG (reference sequence). V dropped 3 bases and J dropped 0 bases, with 6 bases sitting between them. DNA of the CDR3: TGTGCCTGGAGGTTTAGCTCCTACGAGCAGTACTTC. It translates to CAWRFSSYEQYF.

This clonotype was detected ten times or more. This chain uses TRBV29-1 with TRBJ1-1; D possibly corresponds to TRBD1 (6 bases). CDR3 length: 15 residues. Germline loops: CDR1 SQVTM, CDR2 ANQGSEA. The germline V and J ends were trimmed by 4 bases and 1 base, with 16 bases remaining between them. In DNA form, the CDR3 reads TGCAGCGTTGTGGGGGGGGCGCGTGGGAACACTGAAGCTTTCTTT. Encoded protein: CSVVGGARGNTEAFF.

A note on this clonotype: This may arise from a read error, as a much more abundant clone is one base away. V usage is TRBV6-1 and J usage is TRBJ1-1, with D hard to call. CDR3 length: 14 residues. The ends were cut back, 6 bases at V and 6 bases at J, with 17 bases in the middle. Germline assignment: CDR1 MNHNS and CDR2 SASEGT. CDR3 amino acids: CASSNLGGGPEAFF. The DNA for the CDR3 is TGTGCCAGCAGCAACTTGGGAGGAGGTCCTGAAGCTTTCTTT.

V and J are TRBV15 and TRBJ1-3; D is unresolved. V was cut by 0 bases and J by 0 bases, with 6 bases left in between. Per the germline V gene, CDR1 is LNHNV and CDR2 is YYDKDF (reference sequence). The CDR3 extends over 15 amino acids. CDR3 sequence reads: CATSRDARSGNTIYF. The DNA of the CDR3 is TGTGCCACCAGCAGAGATGCTCGCTCTGGAAACACCATATATTTT.

This clonotype was seen at least ten times. The chain recombines TRBV10-3 with TRBJ1-1, with D tentatively TRBD1 (5 bases). CDR1 and CDR2 from the germline V gene are ENHRY and SYGVKD. Trimming left V 2 bases short and J 0 bases short, with 10 bases between. The CDR3 is made up of 15 amino acids. The CDR3 DNA sequence: TGTGCCATCAGTGAGCGACAGAACATGAACACTGAAGCTTTCTTT. This encodes CAISERQNMNTEAFF.

The V call is TRBV4-3, the J call TRBJ1-3, with D unclear. The CDR3 has 16 residues. Trimming removed 0 bases from V and 2 bases from J, with 11 bases in between. From germline, CDR1 is LGHNA and CDR2 YSLEER. The CDR3 is CASSQDLGYAGNTIYF. CDR3 nucleotides: TGCGCCAGCAGCCAAGACTTAGGGTATGCTGGAAACACCATATATTTT.